This T cell receptor beta chain was recovered during a study of blood T cell repertoires in COVID-19. Across the study: COVID-19 samples, acute and convalescent, were from the United States, Italy and Spain.

Trimming took 6 bases from V and 4 from J, leaving 12 bases between them. Germline V CDR1 and CDR2: MNHEY, SVGAGI. This CDR3 contains 13 residues. In the study's own analysis: The assay estimated nucleated cells by amplifying reference gene primers. Sequencing used immunoSEQ multiplex PCR; TCRdb keeps in-frame clones, though not all of them. From that table come the V and J calls and clone size; the DNA was used to work out D and trimming. The sample has 350,000 to 450,000 clones; around 91% are singletons. Specimen: PBMCs or T cells enriched from blood (not recorded which). This rearrangement joins TRBV6-5 to TRBJ1-1; weak D call: TRBD1 (5 bases). This TCR was recovered from a man aged 25-45 years who had recovered from COVID-19. DNA for the CDR3: TGTGCCAGCAGCGCAATCGGGGGCACTGAAGCTTTCTTT. Its translation: CASSAIGGTEAFF.